This TCR beta chain came from a study of cytomegalovirus exposure and HLA in healthy donors. Overall study: When 350 to 500 donors were genotyped, roughly 82% of them were found to fall in the Caucasian-associated ancestry cluster.

Germline V gene lookup returns CDR1 SGHRS and CDR2 YFSETQ. V dropped 4 bases and J dropped 5; count of bases not matched to a gene: 7. The CDR3 has 15 residues. With 60 Vbeta and 13 Jbeta primers, the PCR was carried out. This table comes from immunoSEQ multiplex PCR, and its TCRdb copy is limited to in-frame clones, with some not included. The repertoire consists of about 110,000 clones, with 65% to 85% occurring once and the leading ten covering less than 7.5%. The rearrangement links TRBV5-1 to TRBJ2-5; the match to TRBD2 covers 11 bases. The sample consisted of PBMCs. The clonotype was recovered from a young man in good health and CMV-seropositive. In DNA, the CDR3 is TGCGCCAGCAGCACCTCTAGCGGGGGGCGGGAGACCCAGTACTTC. This translates into CASSTSSGGRETQYF.